The 11 T cell receptor beta chains reported below all come from one sample, sequenced in a study of cytomegalovirus exposure and HLA in healthy donors. The PCR had 60 Vbeta and 13 Jbeta primers. This table comes from immunoSEQ multiplex PCR, and its TCRdb copy is limited to in-frame clones, with some not included. The sample has 250,000 to 350,000 clones; roughly 80% are singletons. The sample consisted of PBMCs. The receptors stem from a girl aged 2 to 9 in good health and CMV-seronegative.

This rearrangement joins TRBV5-4 to TRBJ1-4, with a weak D call TRBD1 (6 bases). Looked up from germline, CDR1 is SGHNT and CDR2 is YYREEE (reference sequence). Trimming took off 4 bases at V and 7 bases at J, with 20 bases between the two ends. The CDR3 length is 16 residues. The CDR3 coding sequence is TGTGCCAGCAGCCCCACACCCGACAGGCGTGGTGAAAAACTGTTTTTT. Its protein product is CASSPTPDRRGEKLFF.

This clone was detected only once. The chain joins TRBV6-4 to TRBJ2-1, with TRBD2 matching 8 bases. The germline gives CDR1 MRHNA, CDR2 SNTAGT. After removal of 8 bases from V and 6 bases from J, the junction contained 6 bases not matched to a gene. The length of the CDR3 is 13 residues. The CDR3 nucleotides read TGTGCCAGCGGGACTAGGGGCTTCAATGAGCAGTTCTTC. Amino acid sequence: CASGTRGFNEQFF.

J is TRBJ1-4 and V is TRBV4-1; 8 nucleotides align to TRBD1. The CDR3 is 17 amino acids. Unmatched junction bases numbered 10, after V lost 3 bases and J lost 4 bases. CDR1 and CDR2 from the germline V gene are MGHRA and YSYEKL. The CDR3 DNA reads TGCGCCAGCAGCCAGGGGAGCCAGGGGGCGAGTAATGAAAAACTGTTTTTT. This encodes CASSQGSQGASNEKLFF.

As for this clone: A junction end diverges from the germline sequence, so it may reflect a read error. This CDR3 reads CASSLRQGRPCLF. CDR3 nucleotide sequence: TGTGCCAGCAGTTTAAGACAGGGGCGACCCTGTCTCTTC. The chain couples TRBV27 to TRBJ2-1; 8 nucleotides line up with TRBD1. Germline V gene sequence: CDR1 MNHEY, CDR2 SMNVEV (reference sequence). This CDR3 contains 13 residues.

V is TRBV11-2 and J is TRBJ2-1; the D is unclear. Per the germline V gene, CDR1 is SGHAT and CDR2 is FQNNGV. The V end was cut by 5 bases, the J end by 9 bases, with 11 bases between. CDR3 length: 12 residues. The CDR3 nucleotides are TGTGCCAGCAGCCCCCTGAGTGGTGAGCAGTTCTTC. It specifies CASSPLSGEQFF.

The chain has TRBV10-3 and TRBJ1-4; weak D call: TRBD1 (6 bases). V lost 8 bases and J 4 bases, leaving 11 bases between the germline ends. Germline V gene sequence: CDR1 ENHRY, CDR2 SYGVKD. The CDR3 has 13 residues. Here the CDR3 DNA reads TGTGCCATCGGGTCAGGGGATAATGAAAAACTGTTTTTT. This gives the protein CAIGSGDNEKLFF.

The CDR3: CATSRPTYSGLNEQFF. The CDR3, as DNA: TGTGCCACCAGCAGACCTACCTATAGCGGGCTCAATGAGCAGTTCTTC. The V call is TRBV15, the J call TRBJ2-1; TRBD2 agrees at 7 bases. The CDR3 loop spans 16 amino acids. Germline V gene lookup returns CDR1 LNHNV and CDR2 YYDKDF (reference sequence). V lost 2 bases, J lost 6 bases, and 10 bases stayed unmatched. Full variable domain (rest looked up from reference TRBV15 and TRBJ2-1): DAMVIQNPRYQVTQFGKPVTLSCSQTLNHNVMYWYQQKSSQAPKLLFHYYDKDFNNEADTPDNFQSRRPNTSFCFLDIRSPGLGDTAMYLCATSRPTYSGLNEQFFGPGTRLTVL.

This chain joins TRBV27 and TRBJ2-7; TRBD2 aligns across 7 bases. V gave up 0 bases and J gave up 3 bases; unmatched junction bases: 11. Per the germline V gene, CDR1 is MNHEY and CDR2 is SMNVEV (reference sequence). This CDR3 spans 17 amino acids. The CDR3 DNA reads TGTGCCAGCAGTTTATCGATGGCCGCGACGGGGGGCTACGAGCAGTACTTC. Protein product: CASSLSMAATGGYEQYF.

The gene calls are TRBV4-1 and TRBJ2-1, with 7 bases aligning to TRBD2. V was pared by 4 bases and J by 3 bases, with 3 bases of the junction left unmatched. The length of the CDR3 is 14 residues. Germline-derived CDR1 and CDR2 are MGHRA and YSYEKL. CDR3 DNA: TGCGCCAGCAGCCTACTAGCGTACTACAATGAGCAGTTCTTC. It codes for CASSLLAYYNEQFF.

The V gene is TRBV5-1, the J gene TRBJ2-1; 11 positions agree with TRBD2. The CDR3 runs to 16 residues. Germline values: CDR1 SGHRS, CDR2 YFSETQ. Trimming removed 4 bases from V and 8 bases from J; junction bases left unmatched: 11. CDR3 bases: TGCGCCAGCAGCCCCATCCTAGCGGGAGGTGCATATGAGCAGTTCTTC. Its translation: CASSPILAGGAYEQFF.

This chain uses TRBV10-1 with TRBJ2-3; 10 bases map to TRBD2. Trimming cost V 5 bases and J 4 bases; bases outside gene matches: 6. The CDR3 sequence is 15 residues long. CDR1 and CDR2 (germline): WNHNN, SYGVQD (reference sequence). The CDR3 bases are TGCGCCAGCAGTTTTTTAGCGGGAGGATCAGATACGCAGTATTTT. The encoded protein is CASSFLAGGSDTQYF.